The T cell receptor beta chain under discussion was sequenced for a study of shared clonotypes between healthy human individuals. The V gene's germline CDR1 is MNHEY and CDR2 SMNVEV (reference sequence). Trimming shortened V by 2 bases and J by 7 bases, and 5 bases separated the two germline ends. This CDR3 spans 12 amino acids. Assay used: immunoSEQ multiplex PCR; TCRdb lists only in-frame clones, some missing. The top ten clones hold approximately 1.7% of a sample with about 2,200,000 clones, about 92% of them seen once. Points on this clone: The same CDR3 also results from other DNA sequences found in this sample.

Selected positively for CCR7 and CD45RO-negative, naive CD8 cells excluded terminally differentiated effector memory CD45RA+ cells. This clonotype originated in a young man in good health. Some clones in this sample may be carry-over from other donors' samples. Source material: naive CD8+ T cells from PBMCs. V and J are TRBV27 and TRBJ2-2; no clear D gene. CDR3 region: CASSLLGGELFF. DNA of the CDR3: TGTGCCAGCAGTTTACTGGGCGGGGAGCTGTTTTTT.